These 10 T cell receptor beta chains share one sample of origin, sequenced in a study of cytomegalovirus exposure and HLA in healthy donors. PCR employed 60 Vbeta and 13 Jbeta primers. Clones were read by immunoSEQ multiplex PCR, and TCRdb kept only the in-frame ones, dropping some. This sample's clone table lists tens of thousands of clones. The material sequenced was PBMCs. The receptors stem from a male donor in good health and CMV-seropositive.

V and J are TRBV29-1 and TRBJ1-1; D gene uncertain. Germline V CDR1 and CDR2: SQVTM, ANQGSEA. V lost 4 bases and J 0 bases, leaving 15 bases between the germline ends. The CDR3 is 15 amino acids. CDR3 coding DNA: TGCAGCGTTGCCCCTGGGTGGGCCATGAACACTGAAGCTTTCTTT. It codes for CSVAPGWAMNTEAFF.

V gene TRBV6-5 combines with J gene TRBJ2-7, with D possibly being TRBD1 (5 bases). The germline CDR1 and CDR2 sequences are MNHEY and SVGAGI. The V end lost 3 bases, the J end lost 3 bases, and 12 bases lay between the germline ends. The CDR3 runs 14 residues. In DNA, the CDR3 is TGTGCCAGCAGTTATCAAGAAGACAGCTACGAGCAGTACTTC. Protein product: CASSYQEDSYEQYF.

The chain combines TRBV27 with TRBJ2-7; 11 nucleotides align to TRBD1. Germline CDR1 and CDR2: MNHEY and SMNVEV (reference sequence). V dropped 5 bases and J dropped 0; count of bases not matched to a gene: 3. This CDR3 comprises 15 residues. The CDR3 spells CASSGTGGLSYEQYF. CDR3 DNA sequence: TGTGCCAGCAGTGGGACAGGGGGGCTCTCCTACGAGCAGTACTTC.

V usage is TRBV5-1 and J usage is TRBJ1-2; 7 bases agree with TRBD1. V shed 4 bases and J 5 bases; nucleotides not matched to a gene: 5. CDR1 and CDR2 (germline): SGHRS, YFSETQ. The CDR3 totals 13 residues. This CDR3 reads CASSRDREYGYTF. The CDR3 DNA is TGCGCCAGCAGCCGAGACAGGGAGTATGGCTACACCTTC.

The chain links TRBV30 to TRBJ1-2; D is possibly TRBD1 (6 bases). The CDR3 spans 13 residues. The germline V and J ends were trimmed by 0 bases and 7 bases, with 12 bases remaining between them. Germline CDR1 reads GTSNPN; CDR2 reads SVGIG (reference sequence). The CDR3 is CAWSVRQGSGYTF. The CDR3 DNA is TGTGCCTGGAGTGTACGTCAGGGGTCTGGCTACACCTTC.

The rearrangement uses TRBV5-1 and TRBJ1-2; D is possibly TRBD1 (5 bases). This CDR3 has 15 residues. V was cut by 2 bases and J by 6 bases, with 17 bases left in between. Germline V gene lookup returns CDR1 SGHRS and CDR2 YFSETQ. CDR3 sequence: CASSFLGGQEDGYTF. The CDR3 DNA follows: TGCGCCAGCAGCTTCTTGGGCGGACAAGAAGATGGCTACACCTTC.

CDR3 coding DNA: TGTGCCAGCAGCCAGACAGCCACGCAAGAGACCCAGTACTTC. Encoded protein: CASSQTATQETQYF. The V gene is TRBV11-2, the J gene TRBJ2-5, with a tentative D call TRBD1 (5 bases). V gave up 5 bases and J gave up 2 bases, with 12 bases separating them. The CDR3 runs 14 residues. From germline, CDR1 is SGHAT and CDR2 FQNNGV.

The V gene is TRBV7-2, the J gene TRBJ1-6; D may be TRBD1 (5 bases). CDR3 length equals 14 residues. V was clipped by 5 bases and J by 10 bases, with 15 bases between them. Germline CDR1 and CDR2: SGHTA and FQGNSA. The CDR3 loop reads CASSHRQSRSPLHF. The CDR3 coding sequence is TGTGCCAGCAGCCATCGACAGAGTAGGTCACCCCTCCACTTT.

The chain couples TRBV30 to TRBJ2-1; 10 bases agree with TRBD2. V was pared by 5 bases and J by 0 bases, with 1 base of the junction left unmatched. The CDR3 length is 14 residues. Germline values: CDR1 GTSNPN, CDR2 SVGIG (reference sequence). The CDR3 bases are TGTGCCTGGGCTAGCGGGAGCTCCTACAATGAGCAGTTCTTC. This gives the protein CAWASGSSYNEQFF.

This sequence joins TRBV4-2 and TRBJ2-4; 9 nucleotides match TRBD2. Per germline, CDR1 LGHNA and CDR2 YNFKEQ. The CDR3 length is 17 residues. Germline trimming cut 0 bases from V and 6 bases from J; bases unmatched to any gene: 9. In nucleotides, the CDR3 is TGTGCCAGCAGCCAAGAGGGCAGCGGGAGGTTAAGAAACATTCAGTACTTC. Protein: CASSQEGSGRLRNIQYF.